This record concerns one TCR beta chain sequence. Its antigen is undetermined. Germline V lookup: CDR1 MNHEY, CDR2 SVGAGI. Trimming took 5 bases from V and 4 from J, leaving 9 bases between them. This CDR3 is 13 amino acids long. The data were obtained in a study of PD-1 blockade in mismatch repair-deficient tumors. Overall study findings and caveats: All three positive peptides came from frameshift mutations, yielding 110 to 150 blood TCRs.

Time point reported: approximately 10-day in vitro stimulation with candidate neoantigen peptide 4. Sequencing was performed with immunoSEQ multiplex PCR; in TCRdb, only in-frame clones are kept and a portion is missing. The sample contains 13,000 to 15,000 clones, around 84% of which appear only once. This specimen was cells cultured in vitro, taken from a patient treated with pembrolizumab. The chain recombines TRBV6-5 with TRBJ1-5; D perhaps matches TRBD1 (6 bases). This clonotype was sampled from an adult with mismatch repair-deficient cancer. The CDR3 coding sequence is TGTGCCAGCAGTCGGGGGGCGAATCAGCCCCAGCATTTT. Its protein product is CASSRGANQPQHF.